This T cell receptor (beta chain) is drawn from a study of blood T cell repertoires in COVID-19. About the research overall: There were acute and convalescent COVID-19 samples, and they came from the United States, Italy and Spain.

The CDR3 sequence is 18 residues long. The V gene end was trimmed by 0 bases and the J gene end by 6 bases; junction bases not matched to a gene: 11. CDR1 is SGHRS and CDR2 is YFSETQ in the germline V gene. Here immunoSEQ multiplex PCR was the method, and the copy in TCRdb shows in-frame clones only, minus some. Of around 100,000 clones listed, 70% to 90% were seen once; the top ten hold approximately 1.5%. The source of this sequence is a man aged 40-55 years with acute or convalescent COVID-19. The rearrangement joins TRBV5-1 to TRBJ1-6, with 8 bases matching TRBD1. Sequencing input: peripheral blood. The CDR3 protein is CASSLVGRGQGGNSPLHF. In DNA form, the CDR3 reads TGCGCCAGCAGCTTGGTGGGCAGGGGGCAAGGTGGTAATTCACCCCTCCACTTT.